The source of this T cell receptor beta chain is a study of human T cells and chemical hapten exposure. Germline V CDR1 and CDR2: ENHRY, SYGVKD. V trimming: 11 bases; J trimming: 0 bases; junction bases outside the gene matches: 17. The CDR3 runs 17 residues. MiXCR, run by TCRdb on the RACE reads, gives a single entry per CDR3 protein. The sample lists roughly 72,000 distinct CDR3 sequences, about a tenth occurring once. Ten or more counts support this clonotype. Time point in this sample: patch test 1, 2 weeks after DPC sensitization. Treatment specified: therapeutic diphenylcyclopropenone sensitization with weekly scalp DPC. Sequencing started from total RNA isolated from unfractionated whole blood.

This specimen was whole blood, taken in connection with sensitization to the hapten diphenylcyclopropenone (DPC). This chain joins TRBV10-3 and TRBJ2-3, with TRBD1 matching 7 bases. This receptor was taken from a woman in her forties or fifties with alopecia areata. Some clones in this sample may be carry-over from other donors' samples. The CDR3 sequence is CAASDPTGASSTDTQYF. CDR3 in DNA: TGTGCCGCCAGCGATCCTACAGGGGCCTCTAGCACAGATACGCAGTATTTT.